These T cell receptor beta chains were read from a single sample in a study of beta chain features in type 1 diabetes. Measured with immunoSEQ multiplex PCR; TCRdb has only the in-frame clones, and not every one. The sample shows about 260,000 clones, about 70% of them seen only once. The sequenced sample was naive CD4+ T cells from blood. The source of these receptors is a man aged 25 to 40 in good health. The CDR3 runs from the conserved cysteine through the conserved F or W. D genes are given only for firm matches. Only part of the rows carry a size: once, few, many, or a class if the clone is expanded.

NA,TRBJ1-1,NA,TRBV15,CATSRDREGLNTEAFF,TGTGCCACCAGCAGAGATCGTGAGGGCCTGAACACTGAAGCTTTCTTT
few,TRBJ1-2,NA,TRBV25-1,CASSAFANYGYTF,TGTGCCAGCAGTGCTTTTGCTAACTATGGCTACACCTTC
NA,TRBJ2-7,NA,TRBV29-1,CSVVAADYEQYF,TGCAGCGTTGTGGCGGCGGACTACGAGCAGTACTTC
NA,TRBJ2-7,TRBD2,TRBV7-2,CASSLGQSGSYEQYF,TGTGCCAGCAGCTTAGGGCAGAGCGGGAGCTACGAGCAGTACTTC
NA,TRBJ1-2,NA,TRBV29-1,CSVDFYGYTF,TGCAGCGTGGACTTCTATGGCTACACCTTC
once,TRBJ2-1,NA,TRBV7-9,CASTPQVGEQFF,TGTGCCAGCACCCCCCAGGTGGGTGAGCAGTTCTTC
few,TRBJ2-3,NA,TRBV7-2,CASSRASGGTDTQYF,TGTGCCAGCAGCCGGGCCAGCGGCGGAACAGATACGCAGTATTTT
once,TRBJ1-1,NA,TRBV30,CAWSEGQRTEAFF,TGTGCCTGGAGTGAGGGTCAGCGCACTGAAGCTTTCTTT
NA,TRBJ1-2,NA,TRBV25-1,CASSEASLEGYTF,TGTGCCAGCAGTGAAGCCTCTCTGGAAGGCTACACCTTC
NA,TRBJ2-1,TRBD1,TRBV30,CAWYPGQGTYEQFF,TGTGCCTGGTATCCGGGACAGGGGACCTATGAGCAGTTCTTC
NA,TRBJ2-3,NA,TRBV7-9,CASSYRDPTDTQYF,TGTGCCAGCAGTTACAGGGACCCCACAGATACGCAGTATTTT
once,TRBJ2-3,NA,TRBV12-5,CASRNRFAQKTDPTRTDTQYF,TGTGCTAGTAGAAACCGGTTTGCACAGAAAACCGATCCTACTCGCACAGATACGCAGTATTTT